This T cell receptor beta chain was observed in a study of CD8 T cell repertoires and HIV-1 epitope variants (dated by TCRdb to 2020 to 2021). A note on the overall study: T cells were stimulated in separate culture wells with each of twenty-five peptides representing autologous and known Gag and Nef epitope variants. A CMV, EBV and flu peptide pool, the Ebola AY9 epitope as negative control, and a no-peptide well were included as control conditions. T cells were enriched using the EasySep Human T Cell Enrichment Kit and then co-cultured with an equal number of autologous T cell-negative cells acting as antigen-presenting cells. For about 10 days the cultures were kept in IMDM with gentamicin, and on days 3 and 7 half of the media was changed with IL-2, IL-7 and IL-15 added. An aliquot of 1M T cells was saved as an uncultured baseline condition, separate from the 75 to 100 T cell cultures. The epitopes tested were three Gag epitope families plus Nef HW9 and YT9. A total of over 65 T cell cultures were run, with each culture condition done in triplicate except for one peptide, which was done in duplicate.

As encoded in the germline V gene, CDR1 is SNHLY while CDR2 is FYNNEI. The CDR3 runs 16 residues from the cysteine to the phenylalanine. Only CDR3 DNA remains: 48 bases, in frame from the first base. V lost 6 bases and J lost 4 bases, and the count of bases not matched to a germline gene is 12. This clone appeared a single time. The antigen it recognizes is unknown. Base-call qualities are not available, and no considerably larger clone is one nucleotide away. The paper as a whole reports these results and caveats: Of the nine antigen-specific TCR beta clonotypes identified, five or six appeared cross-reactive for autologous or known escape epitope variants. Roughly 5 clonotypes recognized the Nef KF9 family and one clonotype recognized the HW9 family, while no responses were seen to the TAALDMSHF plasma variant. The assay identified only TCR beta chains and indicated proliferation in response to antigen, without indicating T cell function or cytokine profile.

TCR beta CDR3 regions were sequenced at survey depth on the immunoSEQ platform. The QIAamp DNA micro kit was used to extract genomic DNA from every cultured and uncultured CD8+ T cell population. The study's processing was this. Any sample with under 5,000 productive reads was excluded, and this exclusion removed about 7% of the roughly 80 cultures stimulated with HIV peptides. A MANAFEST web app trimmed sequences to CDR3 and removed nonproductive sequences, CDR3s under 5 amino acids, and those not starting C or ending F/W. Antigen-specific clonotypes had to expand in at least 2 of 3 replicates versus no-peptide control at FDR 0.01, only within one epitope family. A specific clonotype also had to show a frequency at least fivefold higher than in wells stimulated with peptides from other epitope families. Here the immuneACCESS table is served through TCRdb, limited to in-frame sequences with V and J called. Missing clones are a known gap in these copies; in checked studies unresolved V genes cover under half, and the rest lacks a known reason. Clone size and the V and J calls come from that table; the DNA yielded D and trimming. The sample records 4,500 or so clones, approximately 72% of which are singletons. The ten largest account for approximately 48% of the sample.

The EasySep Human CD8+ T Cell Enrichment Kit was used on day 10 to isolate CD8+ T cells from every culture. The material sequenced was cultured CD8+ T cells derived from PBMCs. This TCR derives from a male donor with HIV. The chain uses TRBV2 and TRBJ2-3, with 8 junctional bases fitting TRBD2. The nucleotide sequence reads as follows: TGTGCCAGCAGCCCGTTCGGGGGGGGGCCAGCAGATACGCAGTATTTT. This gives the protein CASSPFGGGPADTQYF.